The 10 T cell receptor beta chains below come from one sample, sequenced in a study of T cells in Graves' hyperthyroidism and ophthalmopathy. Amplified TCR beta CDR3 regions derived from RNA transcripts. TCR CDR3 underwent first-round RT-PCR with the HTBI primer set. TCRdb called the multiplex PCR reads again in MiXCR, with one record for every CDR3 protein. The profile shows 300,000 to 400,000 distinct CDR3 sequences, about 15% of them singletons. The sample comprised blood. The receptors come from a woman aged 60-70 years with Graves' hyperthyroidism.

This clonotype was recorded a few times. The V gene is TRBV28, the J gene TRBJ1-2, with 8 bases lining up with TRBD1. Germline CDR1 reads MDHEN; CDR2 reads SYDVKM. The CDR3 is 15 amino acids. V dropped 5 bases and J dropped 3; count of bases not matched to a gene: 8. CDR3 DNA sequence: TGTGCCAGCAGTCGATCAGGGGGCCACTACTATGGCTACACCTTC. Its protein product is CASSRSGGHYYGYTF.

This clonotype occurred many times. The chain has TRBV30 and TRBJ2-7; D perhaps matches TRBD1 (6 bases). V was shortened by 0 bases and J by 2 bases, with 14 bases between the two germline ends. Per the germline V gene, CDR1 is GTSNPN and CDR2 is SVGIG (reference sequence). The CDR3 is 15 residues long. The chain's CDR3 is CAWSVRYGDTYEQYF. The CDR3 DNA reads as TGTGCCTGGAGTGTAAGGTATGGGGACACCTACGAGCAGTACTTC.

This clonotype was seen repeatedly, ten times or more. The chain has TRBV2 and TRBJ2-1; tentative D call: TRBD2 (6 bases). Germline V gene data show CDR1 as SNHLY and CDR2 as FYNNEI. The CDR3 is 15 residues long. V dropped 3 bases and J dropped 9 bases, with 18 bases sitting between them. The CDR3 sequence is CASSEGGYTIGEQFF. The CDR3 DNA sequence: TGTGCCAGCAGTGAGGGAGGATATACAATCGGTGAGCAGTTCTTC.

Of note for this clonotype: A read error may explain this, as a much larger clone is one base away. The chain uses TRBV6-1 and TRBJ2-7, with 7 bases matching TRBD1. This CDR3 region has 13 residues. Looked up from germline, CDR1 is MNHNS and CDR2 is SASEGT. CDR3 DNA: TGTGCCAGCAGGGGGACAGAGACCTACGAGCAGTGCTTC. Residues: CASRGTETYEQCF.

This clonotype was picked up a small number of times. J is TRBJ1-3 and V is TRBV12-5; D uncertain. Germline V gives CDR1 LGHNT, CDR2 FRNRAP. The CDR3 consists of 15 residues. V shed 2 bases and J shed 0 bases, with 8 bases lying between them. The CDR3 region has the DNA TGTGCTAGTGGTTTGCCTACGAGCTCTGGAAACACCATATATTTT. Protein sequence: CASGLPTSSGNTIYF. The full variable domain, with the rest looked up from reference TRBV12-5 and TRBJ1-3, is DARVTQTPRHKVTEMGQEVTMRCQPILGHNTVFWYRQTMMQGLELLAYFRNRAPLDDSGMPKDRFSAEMPDATLATLKIQPSEPRDSAVYFCASGLPTSSGNTIYFGEGSWLTVV.

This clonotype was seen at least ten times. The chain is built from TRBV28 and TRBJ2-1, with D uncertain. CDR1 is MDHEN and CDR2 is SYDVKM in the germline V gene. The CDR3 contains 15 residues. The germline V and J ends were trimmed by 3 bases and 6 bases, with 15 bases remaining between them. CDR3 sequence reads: CASSFLIKGPNEQFF. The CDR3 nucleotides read TGTGCCAGCAGTTTTCTAATAAAAGGGCCCAATGAGCAGTTCTTC.

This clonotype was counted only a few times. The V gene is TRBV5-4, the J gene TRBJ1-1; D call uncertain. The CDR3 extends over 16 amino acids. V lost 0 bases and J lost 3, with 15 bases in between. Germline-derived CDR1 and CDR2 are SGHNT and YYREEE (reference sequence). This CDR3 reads CASSLDRLEMDTEAFF. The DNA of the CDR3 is TGTGCCAGCAGCTTGGACCGTTTAGAGATGGACACTGAAGCTTTCTTT.

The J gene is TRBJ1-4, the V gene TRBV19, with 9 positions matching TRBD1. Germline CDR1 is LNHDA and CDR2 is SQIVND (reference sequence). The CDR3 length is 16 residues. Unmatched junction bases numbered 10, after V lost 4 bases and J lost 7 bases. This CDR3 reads CASSKTQGQGGEKLFF. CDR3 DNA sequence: TGTGCCAGTAGTAAAACCCAGGGACAGGGTGGTGAAAAACTGTTTTTT.

The CDR3 sequence: CSAITRDRPSYEQYF. DNA of the CDR3: TGCAGTGCTATAACCAGGGACAGGCCCTCCTACGAGCAGTACTTC. V is TRBV20-1 and J is TRBJ2-7, with 8 bases lining up with TRBD1. CDR3 size: 15 residues. V trimming: 4 bases; J trimming: 0 bases; junction bases outside the gene matches: 8. CDR1 and CDR2 (germline): DFQATT, SNEGSKA (reference sequence).

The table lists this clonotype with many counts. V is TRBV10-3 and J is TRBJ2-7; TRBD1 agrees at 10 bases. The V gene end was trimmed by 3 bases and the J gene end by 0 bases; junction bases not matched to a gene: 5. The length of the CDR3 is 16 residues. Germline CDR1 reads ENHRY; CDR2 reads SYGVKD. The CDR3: CAISDPGTGDSYEQYF. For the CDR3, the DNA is TGTGCCATCAGTGACCCCGGGACAGGGGACTCCTACGAGCAGTACTTC.